This TCR beta chain emerged from a study of blood T cell repertoires in COVID-19. Study-wide context: COVID-19 samples collected from the United States, Italy and Spain covered acute and convalescent phases.

This CDR3 is built from 15 residues. CDR1 and CDR2 from the germline V gene are LNHDA and SQIVND (reference sequence). V shed 2 bases, J shed 6 bases, and the junction held 6 bases outside the gene matches. Assay used: immunoSEQ multiplex PCR; TCRdb lists only in-frame clones, some missing. The sample includes about 220,000 clones, 82% of them seen just once. The TCR originated in a woman in her sixties who had recovered from COVID-19. The sequenced sample was PBMCs or T cells enriched from blood (not recorded which). The J gene is TRBJ1-4, the V gene TRBV19; 7 nucleotides match TRBD1. The CDR3 DNA is TGTGCCAGTAGTATAATAAACAGGGGAGATGAAAAACTGTTTTTT. This translates into CASSIINRGDEKLFF.